One sample yielded the 8 T cell receptor beta chains listed below, sequenced in a study of blood T cell repertoires in COVID-19. The method was immunoSEQ multiplex PCR; TCRdb's version includes in-frame clones alone and lacks a portion of them. The sample yields roughly 250,000 clones, less than 85% seen once. The sequencing sample was made of peripheral blood. These receptors originate from a woman aged 80 or older with active or convalescent COVID-19.

J is TRBJ2-2 and V is TRBV7-6; 12 bases line up with TRBD2. J was trimmed by 9 bases and V by 10 bases; bases with no gene match: 21. Germline V gene data show CDR1 as SGHVS and CDR2 as FNYEAQ. The CDR3 length is 18 residues. DNA of the CDR3: TGTGCCATGGGATTAGGGTTGACTAGCGGGAGAGTCCACCGGGAGCTGTTTTTT. Translation: CAMGLGLTSGRVHRELFF.

This clone appeared a few times. The rearrangement joins TRBV5-6 to TRBJ2-7; 13 bases are a match to TRBD2. CDR1 is SGHDT, CDR2 YYEEEE, per germline. V lost 4 bases to trimming and J lost 9 bases; unmatched junction nucleotides: 10. There are 15 residues in the CDR3. CDR3 sequence reads: CASSATSGRVAGQYF. CDR3 bases: TGTGCCAGCAGCGCCACTAGCGGGAGGGTGGCGGGGCAGTACTTC.

This clone was seen more than once but under ten times. DNA of the CDR3: TGTGCCATCAGTGCTAGTACGACTAGCGGGGGCTACGAGCAGTACTTC. This gives the protein CAISASTTSGGYEQYF. The rearrangement links TRBV10-3 to TRBJ2-7; the match to TRBD2 covers 12 bases. The CDR3 covers 16 residues. CDR1 is ENHRY, CDR2 SYGVKD, per germline. With 4 bases clipped from V and 3 bases from J, the junction kept 7 bases outside the gene matches.

The chain is built from TRBV6-1 and TRBJ1-4; no clear D gene. V gave up 10 bases and J gave up 0 bases, with 9 bases separating them. The germline gives CDR1 MNHNS, CDR2 SASEGT. This CDR3 region has 13 residues. For the CDR3, the DNA is TGTGCCACCCCAGGTGCAACTAATGAAAAACTGTTTTTT. It encodes CATPGATNEKLFF.

This chain connects TRBV5-1 to TRBJ2-1, with TRBD1 identical over 8 bases. Trimming removed 3 bases from V and 4 bases from J; junction bases left unmatched: 6. The CDR3 is made up of 15 amino acids. Germline CDR1 reads SGHRS; CDR2 reads YFSETQ. CDR3 amino acids: CASSYRQGRYNEQFF. DNA for the CDR3: TGCGCCAGCAGCTACCGACAGGGGAGGTACAATGAGCAGTTCTTC.

This clone showed up just a few times. This chain uses TRBV4-1 with TRBJ1-2, with D tentatively TRBD1 (6 bases). The CDR3 contains 16 residues. V was cut by 0 bases and J by 4 bases, with 15 bases left in between. Germline lookup yields CDR1 MGHRA and CDR2 YSYEKL. CDR3 residues: CASSQEDRLASYGYTF. In nucleotides, the CDR3 is TGCGCCAGCAGCCAAGAAGACAGGTTAGCGTCCTATGGCTACACCTTC.

The rearrangement uses TRBV27 and TRBJ1-4; D remains ambiguous. Germline CDR1 and CDR2: MNHEY and SMNVEV (reference sequence). The V gene lost 2 bases and the J gene lost 2 bases, with 9 bases spanning the gap. This CDR3 comprises 15 residues. CDR3 protein: CASSLKPATNEKLFF. The CDR3 DNA reads as TGTGCCAGCAGTTTAAAGCCAGCGACTAATGAAAAACTGTTTTTT.

The chain links TRBV5-1 to TRBJ2-7, with 15 bases aligning to TRBD2. Trimming took 2 bases from V and 2 from J; bases not matched to a gene: 2. This CDR3 contains 16 residues. Germline CDR1 reads SGHRS; CDR2 reads YFSETQ. The DNA for the CDR3 is TGCGCCAGCAGCTTTGGACTAGCGGGAGGGCCCTACGAGCAGTACTTC. As protein: CASSFGLAGGPYEQYF.